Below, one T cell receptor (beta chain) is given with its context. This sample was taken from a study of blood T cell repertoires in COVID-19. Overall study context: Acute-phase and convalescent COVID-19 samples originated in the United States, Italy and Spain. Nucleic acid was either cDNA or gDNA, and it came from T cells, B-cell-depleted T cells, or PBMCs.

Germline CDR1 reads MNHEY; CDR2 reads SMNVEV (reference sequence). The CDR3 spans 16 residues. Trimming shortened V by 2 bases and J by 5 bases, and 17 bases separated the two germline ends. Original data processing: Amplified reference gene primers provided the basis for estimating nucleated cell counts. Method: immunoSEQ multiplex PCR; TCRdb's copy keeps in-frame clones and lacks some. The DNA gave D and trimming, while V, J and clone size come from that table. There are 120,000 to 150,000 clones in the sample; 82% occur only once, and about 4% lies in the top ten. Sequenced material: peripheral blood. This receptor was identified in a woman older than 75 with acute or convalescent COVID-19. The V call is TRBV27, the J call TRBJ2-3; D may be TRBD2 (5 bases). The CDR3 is CASSLRSGASGDTQYF. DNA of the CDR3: TGTGCCAGCAGTTTAAGGAGCGGCGCGTCTGGAGATACGCAGTATTTT.